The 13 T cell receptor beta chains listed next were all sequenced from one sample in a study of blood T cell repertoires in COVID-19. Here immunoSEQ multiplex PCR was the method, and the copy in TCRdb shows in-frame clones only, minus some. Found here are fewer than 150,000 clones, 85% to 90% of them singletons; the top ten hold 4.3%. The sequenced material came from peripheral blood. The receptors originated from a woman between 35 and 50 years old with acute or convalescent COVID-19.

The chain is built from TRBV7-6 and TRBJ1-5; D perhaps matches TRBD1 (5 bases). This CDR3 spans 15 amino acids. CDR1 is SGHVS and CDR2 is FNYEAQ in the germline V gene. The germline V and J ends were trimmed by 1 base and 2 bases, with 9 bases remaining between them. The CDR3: CASSLGPGGNQPQHF. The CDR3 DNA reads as TGTGCCAGCAGCTTAGGACCGGGGGGCAATCAGCCCCAGCATTTT.

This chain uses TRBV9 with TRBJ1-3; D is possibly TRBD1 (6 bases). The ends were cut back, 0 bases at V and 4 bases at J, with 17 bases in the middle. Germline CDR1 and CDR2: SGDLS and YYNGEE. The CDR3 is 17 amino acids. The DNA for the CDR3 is TGTGCCAGCAGCGTAGAGGGGGACAAATCTTACGGAAACACCATATATTTT. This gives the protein CASSVEGDKSYGNTIYF. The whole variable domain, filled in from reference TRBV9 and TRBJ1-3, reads DSGVTQTPKHLITATGQRVTLRCSPRSGDLSVYWYQQSLDQGLQFLIQYYNGEERAKGNILERFSAQQFPDLHSELNLSSLELGDSALYFCASSVEGDKSYGNTIYFGEGSWLTVV.

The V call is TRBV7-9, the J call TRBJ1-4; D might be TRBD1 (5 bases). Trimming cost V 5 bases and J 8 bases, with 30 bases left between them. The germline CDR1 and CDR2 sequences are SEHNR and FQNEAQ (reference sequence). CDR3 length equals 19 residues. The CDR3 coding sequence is TGTGCCAGCAGCGCTCCGCATGGGGGGGTCATGGGTCTTGAGGAAAAACTGTTTTTT. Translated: CASSAPHGGVMGLEEKLFF.

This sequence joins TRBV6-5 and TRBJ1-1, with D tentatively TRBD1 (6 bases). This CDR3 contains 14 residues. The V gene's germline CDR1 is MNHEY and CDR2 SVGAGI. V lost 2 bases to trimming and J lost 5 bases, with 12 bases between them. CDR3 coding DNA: TGTGCCAGCAGTTACAGGGGGAGTGGTACTGAAGCTTTCTTT. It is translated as CASSYRGSGTEAFF.

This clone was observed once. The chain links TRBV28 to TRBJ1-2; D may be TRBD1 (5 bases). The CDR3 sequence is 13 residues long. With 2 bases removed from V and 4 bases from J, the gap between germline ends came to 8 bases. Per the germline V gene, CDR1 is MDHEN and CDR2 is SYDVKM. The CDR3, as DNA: TGTGCCAGCAGTTTAGGCAGGGCCTATGGCTACACCTTC. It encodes CASSLGRAYGYTF.

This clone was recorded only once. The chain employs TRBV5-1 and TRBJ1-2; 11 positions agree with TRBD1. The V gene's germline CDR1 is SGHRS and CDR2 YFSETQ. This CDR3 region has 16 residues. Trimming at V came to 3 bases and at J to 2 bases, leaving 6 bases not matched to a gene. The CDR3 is CASSSLGTGGNYGYTF. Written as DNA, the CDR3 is TGCGCCAGCAGCTCACTCGGGACAGGGGGAAACTATGGCTACACCTTC. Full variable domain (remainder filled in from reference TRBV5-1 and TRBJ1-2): KAGVTQTPRYLIKTRGQQVTLSCSPISGHRSVSWYQQTPGQGLQFLFEYFSETQRNKGNFPGRFSGRQFSNSRSEMNVSTLELGDSALYLCASSSLGTGGNYGYTFGSGTRLTVV.

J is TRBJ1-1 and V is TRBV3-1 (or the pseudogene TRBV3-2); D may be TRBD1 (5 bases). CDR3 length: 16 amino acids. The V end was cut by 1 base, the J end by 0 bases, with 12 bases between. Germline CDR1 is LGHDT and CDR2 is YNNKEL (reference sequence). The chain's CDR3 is CASSQGKGLMNTEAFF. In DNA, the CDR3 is TGTGCCAGCAGCCAAGGTAAGGGACTTATGAACACTGAAGCTTTCTTT.

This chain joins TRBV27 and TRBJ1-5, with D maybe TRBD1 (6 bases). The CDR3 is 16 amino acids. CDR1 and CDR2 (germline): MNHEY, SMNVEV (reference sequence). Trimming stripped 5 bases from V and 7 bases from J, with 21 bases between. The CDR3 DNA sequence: TGTGCCAGCAGTCTAACCGGGACACCCACTGGGCAGCCCCAGCATTTT. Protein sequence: CASSLTGTPTGQPQHF.

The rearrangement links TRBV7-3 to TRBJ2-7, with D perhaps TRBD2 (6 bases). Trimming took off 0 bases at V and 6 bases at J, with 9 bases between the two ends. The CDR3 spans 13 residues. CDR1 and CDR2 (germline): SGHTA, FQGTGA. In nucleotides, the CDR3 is TGTGCCAGCAGCTTAACGGGGGGAGGCGAGCAGTACTTC. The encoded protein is CASSLTGGGEQYF.

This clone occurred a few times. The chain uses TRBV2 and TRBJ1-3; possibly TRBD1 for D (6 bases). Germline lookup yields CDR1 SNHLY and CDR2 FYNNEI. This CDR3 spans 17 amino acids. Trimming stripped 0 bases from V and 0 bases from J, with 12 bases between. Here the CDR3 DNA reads TGTGCCAGCAGTGAAGCGGGGGCCCGGAACTCTGGAAACACCATATATTTT. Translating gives CASSEAGARNSGNTIYF.

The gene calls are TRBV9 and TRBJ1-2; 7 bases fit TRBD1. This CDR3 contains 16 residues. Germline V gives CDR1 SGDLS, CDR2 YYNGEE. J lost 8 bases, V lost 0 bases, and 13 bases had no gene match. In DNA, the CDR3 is TGTGCCAGCAGCGTAGCTGGGCAGGGGGGTAGAGGAGGCTACACCTTC. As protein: CASSVAGQGGRGGYTF.

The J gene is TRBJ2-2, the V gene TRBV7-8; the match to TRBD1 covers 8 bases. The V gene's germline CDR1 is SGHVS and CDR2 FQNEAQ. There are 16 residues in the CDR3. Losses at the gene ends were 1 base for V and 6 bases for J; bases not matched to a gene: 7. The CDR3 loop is CASSLGTGFRAGELFF. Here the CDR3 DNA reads TGTGCCAGCAGCTTAGGGACAGGGTTTCGAGCCGGGGAGCTGTTTTTT.

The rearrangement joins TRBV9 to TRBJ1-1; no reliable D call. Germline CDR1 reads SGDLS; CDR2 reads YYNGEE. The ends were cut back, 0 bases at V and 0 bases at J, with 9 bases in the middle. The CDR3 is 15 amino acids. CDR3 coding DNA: TGTGCCAGCAGCGTAGGTGAGGGCCTGAACACTGAAGCTTTCTTT. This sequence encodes CASSVGEGLNTEAFF.